This TCR beta chain was captured by sequencing in a study of beta chain features in type 1 diabetes. Expressed TCRB transcripts got sequenced, as all isolated RNA was reverse transcribed. Profiled with immunoSEQ multiplex PCR; TCRdb holds only in-frame clones, not every one. The sample comprises around 300,000 clones, roughly 8% of which are singletons, and roughly 1% rests with the top ten. In germline, CDR1 is SEHNR, CDR2 FQNEAQ (reference sequence). The trim removed 2 bases at V and 8 bases at J, leaving 12 bases unmatched. The CDR3 runs to 17 residues. There are a few counts of this clone. The sequence came from a woman between 18 and 29 years old in good health. The chain recombines TRBV7-9 with TRBJ2-1; the match to TRBD2 covers 10 bases. Source material: central memory CD4+ T cells from blood. The CDR3 here is CASSLWASGSLHDEQFF. The CDR3, as DNA: TGTGCCAGCAGCTTATGGGCTAGCGGGAGCCTCCACGATGAGCAGTTCTTC.